This T cell receptor (beta chain) comes out of a study of response to subunit inactivated influenza vaccine (dated by TCRdb to 2017 to 2018). Notes on the research overall: Deep quantitative T cell receptor repertoire profiling was used in the study to track responses to a trivalent subunit inactivated influenza vaccine. General conclusions and limits of the study: According to the authors, only a limited number of new T cells may be recruited by each seasonal influenza vaccination.

On this clonotype itself: Its antigen is currently not known. No qualities accompany the bases; no much larger clone lies one base away.

The time point label corresponds to: more than 40 days after influenza vaccine administration. The library was built by means of RT-PCR. For sequencing, an Illumina HiSeq 2500 was employed. TCRdb reran the public reads through fastp at Q25 and MiXCR, keeping productive beta chains. Each CDR3 protein appears once, grouped with its most common genes and DNA. This sample has roughly 570,000 distinct CDR3 sequences in its table, and roughly 13% of those were observed once. Together, the top ten hold approximately 14% of the sample. Per the germline V gene, SGHTA is the CDR1 and FQGNSA is the CDR2. From cysteine to phenylalanine, the CDR3 is 15 amino acids long. Only the CDR3 portion is preserved as DNA: 45 bases, with reading frame beginning at the first base. At the junction V is shortened by 1 base and J by 0 bases, with 10 bases in between.

The rearrangement combines TRBV7-2 with TRBJ2-7; confidence is insufficient to name the D gene. This TCR was recovered from a man between 45 and 60 years old who received an inactivated influenza vaccine. Donor details come from another sample of the same person, matched by shared clones. Sequenced here: PBMCs from blood, sampled 40 to 50 days after vaccination. The base sequence is TGTGCCAGCAGCTTAGTGAGGTTGCCCTCCTACGAGCAGTACTTC. This yields the protein CASSLVRLPSYEQYF. Full variable domain (CDR3 extended with the reference TRBV7-2 and TRBJ2-7 proteins): GAGVSQSPSNKVTEKGKDVELRCDPISGHTALYWYRQSLGQGLEFLIYFQGNSAPDKSGLPSDRFSAERTGGSVSTLTIQRTQQEDSAVYLCASSLVRLPSYEQYFGPGTRLTVT.